Presented here are 22 T cell receptor beta chains from one specimen sequenced in a study of shared clonotypes between healthy human individuals. Some clones are missing from TCRdb's copy, which holds only in-frame ones; the method was immunoSEQ multiplex PCR. This table holds 1.6 million or so clones, roughly 98.5% found once. The sample consisted of naive CD4+ T cells sorted from blood. The subset: CD45RA+ positively selected. The source of these receptors is a young man in good health.

The chain employs TRBV5-4 and TRBJ1-1, with D unresolved. Germline CDR1 and CDR2: SGHNT and YYREEE (reference sequence). Trimming left V 2 bases short and J 3 bases short, with 11 bases between. The CDR3 is made up of 14 amino acids. The CDR3 DNA reads TGTGCCAGCAGCTTCGGGGTGTCGGACACTGAAGCTTTCTTT. The encoded protein is CASSFGVSDTEAFF.

CDR3: CASSSSREANYEQYF. The CDR3 bases are TGTGCCAGCAGTTCGTCAAGGGAAGCCAACTACGAGCAGTACTTC. The rearrangement links TRBV6-5 to TRBJ2-7; D remains unclear. In germline, CDR1 is MNHEY, CDR2 SVGAGI. V was cut by 4 bases and J by 3 bases, with 16 bases left in between. The CDR3 totals 15 residues.

The gene calls are TRBV7-2 and TRBJ1-1; no firm D call. Germline V CDR1 and CDR2: SGHTA, FQGNSA. CDR3 length: 11 residues. V lost 5 bases and J 7 bases, leaving 8 bases between the germline ends. CDR3 nucleotides: TGTGCCAGCAGCCTCGGGGTTGAAGCTTTCTTT. It translates to CASSLGVEAFF.

The rearrangement uses TRBV6-5 and TRBJ1-3; 8 nucleotides match TRBD1. Trimming cost V 4 bases and J 7 bases; bases outside gene matches: 9. CDR1 is MNHEY, CDR2 SVGAGI, per germline. The CDR3 has 15 amino acids. The CDR3 loop reads CASSSDRGRGNTIYF. The CDR3 DNA follows: TGTGCCAGCAGTTCCGACAGGGGTCGGGGGAACACCATATATTTT.

The rearrangement joins TRBV2 to TRBJ1-2; D gene ambiguous. CDR3 length equals 13 residues. V was shortened by 0 bases and J by 7 bases, with 9 bases between the two germline ends. Germline V lookup: CDR1 SNHLY, CDR2 FYNNEI. The CDR3 coding sequence is TGTGCCAGCAGTGAAGCGGATAAGGGTGGCTACACCTTC. Translation gives CASSEADKGGYTF. Full variable domain (remainder filled in from reference TRBV2 and TRBJ1-2): EPEVTQTPSHQVTQMGQEVILRCVPISNHLYFYWYRQILGQKVEFLVSFYNNEISEKSEIFDDQFSVERPDGSNFTLKIRSTKLEDSAMYFCASSEADKGGYTFGSGTRLTVV.

In the case of this clone: Distinct nucleotide sequences in the sample also encode this CDR3. V and J are TRBV5-1 and TRBJ2-5, with D unclear. CDR1 SGHRS and CDR2 YFSETQ come from the germline V gene. The length of the CDR3 is 11 residues. Trimming took off 0 bases at V and 7 bases at J, with 4 bases between the two ends. The CDR3 DNA follows: TGCGCCAGCAGCTTGGTGGGGACCCAGTACTTC. Amino acid sequence: CASSLVGTQYF. Together with reference TRBV5-1 and TRBJ2-5, the CDR3 gives the full variable domain: KAGVTQTPRYLIKTRGQQVTLSCSPISGHRSVSWYQQTPGQGLQFLFEYFSETQRNKGNFPGRFSGRQFSNSRSEMNVSTLELGDSALYLCASSLVGTQYFGPGTRLLVL.

The gene calls are TRBV19 and TRBJ1-2; D is possibly TRBD1 (5 bases). The CDR3 has 14 residues. The germline V gene encodes CDR1 LNHDA and CDR2 SQIVND (reference sequence). Trimming removed 2 bases from V and 8 bases from J, with 15 bases in between. The CDR3 coding sequence is TGTGCCAGTAGTATATCGAGGGGCGTAGGAGGCTACACCTTC. This encodes CASSISRGVGGYTF.

The CDR3 here is CASSPPPLLAGVLDTQYF. CDR3 in DNA: TGTGCCAGTAGTCCGCCCCCCTTACTAGCGGGAGTTCTAGATACGCAGTATTTT. This sequence joins TRBV19 and TRBJ2-3, with TRBD2 matching 11 bases. Germline trimming cut 5 bases from V and 5 bases from J; bases unmatched to any gene: 15. The CDR3 is 18 amino acids. Looked up from germline, CDR1 is LNHDA and CDR2 is SQIVND (reference sequence).

The chain carries TRBV27 and TRBJ2-7; 7 bases map to TRBD1. The germline V gene has CDR1 MNHEY and CDR2 SMNVEV (reference sequence). CDR3 length: 14 amino acids. J was trimmed by 2 bases and V by 5 bases; bases with no gene match: 6. The CDR3 protein is CASSLTGIAYEQYF. For the CDR3, the DNA is TGTGCCAGCAGTCTGACAGGGATAGCCTACGAGCAGTACTTC.

The rearrangement joins TRBV15 to TRBJ2-7; D is uncertain. The germline V gene encodes CDR1 LNHNV and CDR2 YYDKDF (reference sequence). The CDR3 sequence is 13 residues long. The ends were cut back, 5 bases at V and 7 bases at J, with 15 bases in the middle. CDR3 sequence: CATSPRLRREQYF. In DNA, the CDR3 is TGTGCCACCAGCCCGCGGTTAAGGCGGGAGCAGTACTTC.

J is TRBJ2-3 and V is TRBV4-3; 11 nucleotides agree with TRBD2. Trimming took 0 bases from V and 1 from J; bases not matched to a gene: 18. Germline V gene data show CDR1 as LGHNA and CDR2 as YSLEER. The CDR3 is 22 amino acids. The CDR3: CASSQDPFLGSGRAGGTDTQYF. The CDR3 DNA sequence: TGCGCCAGCAGCCAAGACCCCTTTCTGGGTAGCGGGAGGGCAGGAGGCACAGATACGCAGTATTTT.

This chain joins TRBV2 and TRBJ2-3; a possible D gene is TRBD2 (6 bases). The CDR3 consists of 14 residues. V lost 4 bases, J lost 5 bases, and 13 bases lay in between. Germline CDR1 SNHLY, CDR2 FYNNEI. CDR3 amino acids: CASSALAKKDTQYF. DNA for the CDR3: TGTGCCAGCAGTGCTCTAGCGAAGAAAGATACGCAGTATTTT.

This clone was detected only once. The V and J genes are TRBV7-8 and TRBJ2-1, with TRBD2 matching 9 bases. Looked up from germline, CDR1 is SGHVS and CDR2 is FQNEAQ. This CDR3 comprises 14 residues. Trimming took 2 bases from V and 8 from J; bases not matched to a gene: 4. The DNA of the CDR3 is TGTGCCAGCAGCTTAAGGGGACTAGCCGATGAGCAGTTCTTC. As protein: CASSLRGLADEQFF.

The genes are TRBV6-1 and TRBJ1-5; no clear D. V was shortened by 6 bases and J by 0 bases, with 9 bases between the two germline ends. The CDR3 covers 14 residues. CDR1 and CDR2 (germline): MNHNS, SASEGT. CDR3 amino acids: CASRKTGSNQPQHF. CDR3 bases: TGTGCCAGCAGAAAGACTGGTAGCAATCAGCCCCAGCATTTT.

The chain has TRBV4-1 and TRBJ2-7; D is unclear. Trimming stripped 1 base from V and 4 bases from J, with 11 bases between. The CDR3 contains 14 residues. Germline V gene lookup returns CDR1 MGHRA and CDR2 YSYEKL. The CDR3 sequence: CASSQVSQIYEQYF. In DNA, the CDR3 is TGCGCCAGCAGCCAAGTATCACAGATTTACGAGCAGTACTTC.

The chain is built from TRBV10-1 and TRBJ1-1; a weak D match, TRBD1 (5 bases). V lost 6 bases, J lost 1 base, and 9 bases lay in between. The length of the CDR3 is 13 residues. The V gene's germline CDR1 is WNHNN and CDR2 SYGVQD (reference sequence). CDR3 sequence reads: CASRDGGNTEAFF. The CDR3 DNA reads TGCGCCAGCAGAGACGGGGGGAACACTGAAGCTTTCTTT.

The genes are TRBV19 and TRBJ2-7; 10 nucleotides match TRBD2. Trimming cost V 3 bases and J 5 bases; bases outside gene matches: 7. The germline gives CDR1 LNHDA, CDR2 SQIVND (reference sequence). This CDR3 contains 15 residues. The CDR3 loop is CASSISGTSVHEQYF. The CDR3 bases are TGTGCCAGTAGTATCAGCGGGACTAGCGTTCACGAGCAGTACTTC. The full variable domain, its missing parts supplied by reference TRBV19 and TRBJ2-7, is DGGITQSPKYLFRKEGQNVTLSCEQNLNHDAMYWYRQDPGQGLRLIYYSQIVNDFQKGDIAEGYSVSREKKESFPLTVTSAQKNPTAFYLCASSISGTSVHEQYFGPGTRLTVT.

The chain is built from TRBV7-9 and TRBJ2-7, with 8 bases lining up with TRBD2. Germline V CDR1 and CDR2: SEHNR, FQNEAQ (reference sequence). V shed 7 bases and J 3 bases; nucleotides not matched to a gene: 8. The CDR3 contains 14 residues. Written as DNA, the CDR3 is TGTGCCAGCACCCTCTCGGGGGGGGACTACGAGCAGTACTTC. It yields the protein CASTLSGGDYEQYF.

This clone came up once. J is TRBJ2-1 and V is TRBV28; D uncertain. V dropped 2 bases and J dropped 10 bases, with 9 bases sitting between them. The CDR3 is 12 residues long. CDR1 MDHEN and CDR2 SYDVKM come from the germline V gene. CDR3 sequence (DNA): TGTGCCAGCAGTTTAAGCCTTGGCGAGCAGTTCTTC. It is translated as CASSLSLGEQFF.

This chain uses TRBV6-1 with TRBJ2-1, with TRBD2 identical over 8 bases. CDR1 MNHNS and CDR2 SASEGT come from the germline V gene. V was clipped by 5 bases and J by 7 bases; unmatched bases: 10. This CDR3 is 15 amino acids long. CDR3 nucleotides: TGTGCCAGCAGTACCCTAGCGGGCCTGCCGAATGAGCAGTTCTTC. This sequence encodes CASSTLAGLPNEQFF.

V usage is TRBV29-1 and J usage is TRBJ2-1; D tentatively fits TRBD1 or TRBD2 (5 bases each). Germline values: CDR1 SQVTM, CDR2 ANQGSEA. Trimming took off 7 bases at V and 0 bases at J, with 13 bases between the two ends. The CDR3 covers 14 residues. This CDR3 reads CSGSGTSSYNEQFF. The CDR3 DNA follows: TGCAGCGGTTCGGGGACGAGCTCCTACAATGAGCAGTTCTTC.

The chain employs TRBV5-6 and TRBJ2-7; D gene uncertain. The germline gives CDR1 SGHDT, CDR2 YYEEEE. V was clipped by 2 bases and J by 0 bases, with 9 bases between them. There are 14 residues in the CDR3. DNA of the CDR3: TGTGCCAGCAGCTTTTCCTTAAGCTCCTACGAGCAGTACTTC. Translated, it gives CASSFSLSSYEQYF.